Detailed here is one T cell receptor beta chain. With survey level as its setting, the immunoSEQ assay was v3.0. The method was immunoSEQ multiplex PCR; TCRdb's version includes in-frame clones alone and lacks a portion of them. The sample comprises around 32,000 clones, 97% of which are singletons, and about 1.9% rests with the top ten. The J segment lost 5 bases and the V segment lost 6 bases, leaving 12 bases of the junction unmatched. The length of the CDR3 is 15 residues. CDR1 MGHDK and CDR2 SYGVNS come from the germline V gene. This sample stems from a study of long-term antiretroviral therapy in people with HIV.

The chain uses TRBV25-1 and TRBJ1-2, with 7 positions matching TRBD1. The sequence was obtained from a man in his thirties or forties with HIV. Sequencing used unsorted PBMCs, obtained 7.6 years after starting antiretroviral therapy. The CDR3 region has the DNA TGTGCCAGCAGCTTCGGACAGAGGGGGCTATATGGCTACACCTTC. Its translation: CASSFGQRGLYGYTF.